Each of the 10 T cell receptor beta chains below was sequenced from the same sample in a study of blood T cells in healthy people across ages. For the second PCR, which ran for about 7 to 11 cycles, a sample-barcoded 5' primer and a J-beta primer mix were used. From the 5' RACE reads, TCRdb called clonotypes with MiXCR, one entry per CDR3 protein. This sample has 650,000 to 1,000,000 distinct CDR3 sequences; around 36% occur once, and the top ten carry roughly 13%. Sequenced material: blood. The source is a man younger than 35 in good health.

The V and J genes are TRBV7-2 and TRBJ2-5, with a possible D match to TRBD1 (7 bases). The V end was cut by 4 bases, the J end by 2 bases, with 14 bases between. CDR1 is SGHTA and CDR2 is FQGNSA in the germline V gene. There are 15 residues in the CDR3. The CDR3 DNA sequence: TGTGCCAGCAGCTCCAACAGGGGAGGTCAAGAGACCCAGTACTTC. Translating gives CASSSNRGGQETQYF.

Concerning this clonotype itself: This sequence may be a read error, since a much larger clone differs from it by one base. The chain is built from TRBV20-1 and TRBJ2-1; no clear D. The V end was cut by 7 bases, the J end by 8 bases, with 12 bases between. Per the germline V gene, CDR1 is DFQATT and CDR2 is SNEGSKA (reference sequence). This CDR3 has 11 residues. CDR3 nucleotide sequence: TGCAGTGGCAAGGTTAAAGATGAGCAGTTCTTC. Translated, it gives CSGKVKDEQFF.

DNA of the CDR3: TGTGCCAGCAGCTTTCAGGGTATCGGCTCGGGGATTAGCACCCGATATGGCTACACCTTC. Protein: CASSFQGIGSGISTRYGYTF. The rearrangement joins TRBV5-5 to TRBJ1-2; possibly TRBD1 for D (5 bases). Trimming shortened V by 2 bases and J by 5 bases, and 31 bases separated the two germline ends. From germline, CDR1 is SGHKS and CDR2 YYEKEE (reference sequence). This CDR3 comprises 20 residues.

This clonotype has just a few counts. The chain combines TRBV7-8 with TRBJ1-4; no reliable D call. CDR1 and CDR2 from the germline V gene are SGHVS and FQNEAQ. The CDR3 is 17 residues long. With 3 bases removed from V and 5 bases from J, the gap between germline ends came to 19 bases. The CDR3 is CASSFGVVVLGNEKLFF. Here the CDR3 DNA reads TGTGCCAGCAGCTTTGGGGTTGTAGTTTTGGGGAATGAAAAACTGTTTTTT.

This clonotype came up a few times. CDR3 sequence (DNA): TGCGCCAGCAGCCCCGGACTAGCGGGGGCTCACAATGAGCAGTTCTTC. It encodes CASSPGLAGAHNEQFF. The chain recombines TRBV5-1 with TRBJ2-1; 13 bases agree with TRBD2. Looked up from germline, CDR1 is SGHRS and CDR2 is YFSETQ. The V and J ends lost 4 bases and 5 bases, in that order; junction bases with no gene match: 6. This CDR3 is built from 16 residues.

CDR3 nucleotide sequence: TGTGCCAGCAGTGGGCCGAACGAAGCTTTCTTT. As protein: CASSGPNEAFF. The chain has TRBV12-3 or TRBV12-4 and TRBJ1-1; D is ambiguous. V was pared by 5 bases and J by 8 bases, with 9 bases between. The CDR3 is made up of 11 amino acids.

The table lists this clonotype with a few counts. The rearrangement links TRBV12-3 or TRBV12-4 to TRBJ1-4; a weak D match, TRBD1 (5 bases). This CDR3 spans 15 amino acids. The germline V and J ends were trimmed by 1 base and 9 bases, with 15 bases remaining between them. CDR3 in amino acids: CASSLVDGGGKKLFF. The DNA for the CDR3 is TGTGCCAGCAGTTTAGTAGATGGGGGAGGGAAAAAACTGTTTTTT.

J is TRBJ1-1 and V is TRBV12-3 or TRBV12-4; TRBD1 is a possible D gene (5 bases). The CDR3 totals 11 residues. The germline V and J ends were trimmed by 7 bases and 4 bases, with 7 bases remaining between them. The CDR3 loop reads CASIDSTEAFF. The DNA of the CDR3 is TGTGCCAGCATTGACAGCACTGAAGCTTTCTTT.

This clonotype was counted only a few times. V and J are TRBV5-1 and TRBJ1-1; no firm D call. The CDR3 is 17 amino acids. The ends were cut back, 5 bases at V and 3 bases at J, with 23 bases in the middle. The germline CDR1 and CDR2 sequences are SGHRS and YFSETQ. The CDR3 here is CASRTLWESGGYTEAFF. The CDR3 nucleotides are TGCGCCAGCAGGACACTGTGGGAGTCGGGCGGGTACACTGAAGCTTTCTTT.

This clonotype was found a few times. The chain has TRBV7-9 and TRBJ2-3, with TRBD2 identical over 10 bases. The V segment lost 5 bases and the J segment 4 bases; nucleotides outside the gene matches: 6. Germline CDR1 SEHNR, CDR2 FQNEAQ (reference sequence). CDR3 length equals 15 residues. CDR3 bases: TGTGCCAGCAGCCCCGGGACTAGCGCTGCAGATACGCAGTATTTT. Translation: CASSPGTSAADTQYF.